The sequence of this TCR beta chain was determined in a study of beta chain features in type 1 diabetes. Notes on the study in general: Within each of all four CD4+ subsets, Type 1 diabetes patients had TCRB CDR3s that were moderately but significantly shorter.

Germline V gene data show CDR1 as ENHRY and CDR2 as SYGVKD. V gave up 5 bases and J gave up 6 bases; unmatched junction bases: 2. The CDR3 contains 15 residues. The authors reverse transcribed all of the isolated RNA, so sequencing captured expressed TCRB transcripts. Regulatory, naive and central memory T cell samples averaged around 3.6 million reads. The protocol was immunoSEQ multiplex PCR, while the TCRdb copy is restricted to in-frame clones and leaves out a portion. The data hold around 250,000 clones, with roughly 13% observed a single time. This clone appeared a few times. Its antigen is undetermined.

Sequenced: naive CD4+ T cells from blood. This TCR derives from a man aged 30 to 39 with type 1 diabetes. The chain combines TRBV10-3 with TRBJ2-1; 15 nucleotides line up with TRBD2. The DNA of the CDR3 is TGTGCCATCAGTCCGGGACTAGCGGGAGGCAATGAGCAGTTCTTC. Its translation is CAISPGLAGGNEQFF.